This T cell receptor beta chain derives from a study of T cells in localized non-small cell lung cancer. Notes on this clone: Its antigen remains unknown.

Study findings and constraints: Within adjacent lung there appeared a median around 57 of the top 100 tumor clones. Sequencing was limited to one tumor region, leaving the possibility of heterogeneity open. Increased T cell density in blood showed an association with longer overall survival.

Investigators took adjacent lung free of atypia at least 2 cm from the tumor margin. The data were produced by immunoSEQ multiplex PCR, yet TCRdb's version contains in-frame clones alone and is incomplete. The sample contains thousands of clones, roughly 29% of which appear only once. V dropped 6 bases and J dropped 0 bases, with 16 bases sitting between them. The CDR3 extends over 16 amino acids. From germline, CDR1 is MNHGY and CDR2 SAAAGT. The source was normal lung tissue next to the tumor, collected before any cancer treatment. This TCR derives from a male donor aged 60 or over with stage I squamous cell lung carcinoma. The genes are TRBV6-8 and TRBJ2-3, with D possibly matching TRBD2 (6 bases). In nucleotides, the CDR3 is TGTGCCAGCAGGCCTCTAGCGTTGATTAGCACAGATACGCAGTATTTT. Translation: CASRPLALISTDTQYF.